This T cell receptor beta chain was documented in a study of graft-versus-host responses after intestinal transplantation. About the study: Recipients underwent multivisceral, liver-intestinal, or isolated intestinal transplants. The recipients all started with anti-thymocyte globulin induction and then took tacrolimus and steroids for around three years. General observations from the study: An association linked early post-transplant HvG declines with peak circulating GvH clone levels. Among recipient marrow samples, GvH clones were found; some appeared first in ileum or blood.

The method was immunoSEQ multiplex PCR; TCRdb's version includes in-frame clones alone and lacks a portion of them. The sample has 90,000 to 130,000 clones, just over 90% seen once. V was cut by 0 bases and J by 3 bases, with 13 bases left in between. The length of the CDR3 is 15 residues. CDR1 is SGDLS, CDR2 YYNGEE, per germline. Note on this clone: The antigen is unknown.

The sequencing used unstimulated CD8+ T cells sorted from spleen or lymph node cells, collected before intestinal transplant. This sequence was found in a human donor who received an intestinal transplant. The rearrangement joins TRBV9 to TRBJ2-7, with D possibly being TRBD1 or TRBD2 (5 bases each). CDR3 nucleotides: TGTGCCAGCAGCGTAGGGGACGATACTCTCTACGAGCAGTACTTC. Translated: CASSVGDDTLYEQYF.